These T cell receptor beta chains were read from a single sample in a study of shared clonotypes between healthy human individuals. TCRdb's copy holds only in-frame clones and misses some; the assay was immunoSEQ multiplex PCR. The table records about 2.2 million clones, about 92% of them present only once. The sequencing sample was made of naive CD8+ T cells from PBMCs. The receptor source for this set is a man younger than 35 in good health. Some clones in this sample may be carry-over from other donors' samples. The CDR3 runs from the conserved cysteine through the conserved F or W. The D gene is left open where the match is weak. Some rows mark clone size as missing; the rest say once, few, many or name a class of expanded clone.

-	TRBV7-3	TRBD2	TRBJ2-1	TGTGCCAGCAGCTTAGCGGGAGGGCCCAATGAGCAGTTCTTC	CASSLAGGPNEQFF
-	TRBV5-1	TRBD1	TRBJ2-3	TGCGCCAGCAGCTTGGCAGGGGGATGGAGCGCAGATACGCAGTATTTT	CASSLAGGWSADTQYF
-	TRBV4-3	-	TRBJ2-7	TGCGCCAGCAGCCAAGAACGAGGGCCCAGTCTGTACGAGCAGTACTTC	CASSQERGPSLYEQYF
-	TRBV28	-	TRBJ2-7	TGTGCCAGCAGTTTTGTGAGTAAAGGGGTGATTAACTACGAGCAGTACTTC	CASSFVSKGVINYEQYF
-	TRBV19	TRBD2	TRBJ2-7	TGTGCCAGCCGAGCGGGAAGCTCCTACGAGCAGTACTTC	CASRAGSSYEQYF
once	TRBV5-4	-	TRBJ1-4	TGTGCCAGCAGCTTGAGCGAGGGTGAGAAACTGTTTTTT	CASSLSEGEKLFF
-	TRBV10-2	TRBD2	TRBJ2-2	TGCGCCAGCAGTGACCGGGACTATAACACCGGGGAGCTGTTTTTT	CASSDRDYNTGELFF
-	TRBV18	-	TRBJ2-4	TGTGCCAGCTCACCGGTTTGGGAAGCCAAAAACATTCAGTACTTC	CASSPVWEAKNIQYF
-	TRBV30	TRBD2	TRBJ2-7	TGTGCCTGGACCGTTTGGGGACTAGCGGGAGTAAATTCCCACGAGCAGTACTTC	CAWTVWGLAGVNSHEQYF
-	TRBV7-9	-	TRBJ2-5	TGTGCCAGCAGCTTAGGGCGTTTCCAAGAGACCCAGTACTTC	CASSLGRFQETQYF
-	TRBV7-6	-	TRBJ2-1	TGTGCCAGCAGCTTAGAATCGGGGGTAGGAGAGCAGTTCTTC	CASSLESGVGEQFF
-	TRBV11-2	TRBD1	TRBJ1-3	TGTGCCAGCAGCACGACAGGGACCTCTGGAAACACCATATATTTT	CASSTTGTSGNTIYF
-	TRBV29-1	TRBD2	TRBJ2-5	TGCAGCGGAGCAGGCGGGAGGACGAAGACCCAGTACTTC	CSGAGGRTKTQYF
once	TRBV6-7	TRBD1	TRBJ2-7	TGTGCCAGCAGTTACCGGGACAGGGACCCCGTTTACCCTAGCTCCTACGAGCAGTACTTC	CASSYRDRDPVYPSSYEQYF
-	TRBV7-9	TRBD1	TRBJ1-2	TGTGCCAGCAGCTTCGTCGGGACAGCATACAACTACACCTTC	CASSFVGTAYNYTF
-	TRBV5-6	-	TRBJ1-3	TGTGCCAGCAGCCCAAAGACAGAGTTGTCTGGAAACACCATATATTTT	CASSPKTELSGNTIYF
-	TRBV7-9	-	TRBJ2-2	TGTGCCAGCAGCTTAGGGCCAGGGGCCGGGGAGCTGTTTTTT	CASSLGPGAGELFF
-	TRBV7-9	TRBD2	TRBJ2-7	TGTGCCAGCAGCCCTACTAGCGGGAGGGGATGGGAGCAGTACTTC	CASSPTSGRGWEQYF
-	TRBV7-3	TRBD2	TRBJ2-1	TGTGCCAGCAGCTTACTTCTAGCGGGTTACAATGAGCAGTTCTTC	CASSLLLAGYNEQFF
-	TRBV9	TRBD2	TRBJ2-7	TGTGCCAGCAGCGTAGGGCGCGGGAGAAGAGACGAGCAGTACTTC	CASSVGRGRRDEQYF
-	TRBV5-1	TRBD1	TRBJ1-4	TGCGCCAGCAGAGGGGGCCCCGCAACTAATGAAAAACTGTTTTTT	CASRGGPATNEKLFF
-	TRBV9	-	TRBJ2-6	TGTGCCAGCAGCGTACCGACGGACACGTATTACTCTGGGGCCAACGTCCTGACTTTC	CASSVPTDTYYSGANVLTF
-	TRBV19	-	TRBJ2-7	TGTGCCAGTAGTAGCGGGTATGATGCGTACGAGCAGTACTTC	CASSSGYDAYEQYF
-	TRBV9	-	TRBJ2-3	TGTGCCAGCAGCGTAGGAGGTCCAGATACGCAGTATTTT	CASSVGGPDTQYF
once	TRBV6-1	TRBD1	TRBJ2-7	TGTGCCAGCAGTGTTTCCGGGACAGGCGTATCCTACGAGCAGTACTTC	CASSVSGTGVSYEQYF
-	TRBV27	TRBD1	TRBJ1-1	TGTGCCAGCAGGCTCGGGACAGGGGCTCACACTGAAGCTTTCTTT	CASRLGTGAHTEAFF
-	TRBV11-2	-	TRBJ2-7	TGTGCCAGCAGCTTATATCATGCCTACGAGCAGTACTTC	CASSLYHAYEQYF
-	TRBV27	-	TRBJ2-1	TGTGCCAGCAGTTTAGGTAGCTTGAATGAGCAGTTCTTC	CASSLGSLNEQFF
-	TRBV7-3	TRBD2	TRBJ2-3	TGTGCCAGCAGCATGCTAGCGGAGGGCGATCTGGATACGCAGTATTTT	CASSMLAEGDLDTQYF
-	TRBV5-1	-	TRBJ1-1	TGCGCCAGCAGCTTGACAAAGATGATGAACACTGAAGCTTTCTTT	CASSLTKMMNTEAFF
-	TRBV5-1	TRBD1	TRBJ2-3	TGCGCCAGCAGACCCGACAGGGGGCGCCCAGATACGCAGTATTTT	CASRPDRGRPDTQYF